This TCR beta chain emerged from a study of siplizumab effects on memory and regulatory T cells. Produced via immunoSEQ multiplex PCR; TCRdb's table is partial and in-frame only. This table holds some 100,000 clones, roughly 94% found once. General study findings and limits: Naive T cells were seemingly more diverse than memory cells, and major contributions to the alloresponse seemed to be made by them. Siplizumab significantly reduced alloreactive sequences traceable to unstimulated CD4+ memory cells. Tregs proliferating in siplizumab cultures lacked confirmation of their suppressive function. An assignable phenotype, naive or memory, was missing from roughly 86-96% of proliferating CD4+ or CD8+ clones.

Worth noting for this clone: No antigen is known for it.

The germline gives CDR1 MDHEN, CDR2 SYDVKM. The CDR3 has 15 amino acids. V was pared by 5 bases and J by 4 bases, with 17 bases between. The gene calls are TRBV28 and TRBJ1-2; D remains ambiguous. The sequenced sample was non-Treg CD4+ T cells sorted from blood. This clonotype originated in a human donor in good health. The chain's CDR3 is CASSPPGVGGYGYTF. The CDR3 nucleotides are TGTGCCAGCAGTCCTCCTGGGGTGGGTGGCTATGGCTACACCTTC.